This TCR beta chain was observed in a study of control samples from healthy donors and cancer patients. Repertoires were generated with immunoSEQ multiplex PCR, while TCRdb's copy carries only in-frame clones and drops some. The sample lists 190,000 or so clones; 80% to 95% were seen once. CDR3 length: 15 residues. The V segment lost 7 bases and the J segment 2 bases; nucleotides outside the gene matches: 7. Germline assignment: CDR1 KGHDR and CDR2 SFDVKD. This sequence was found in a man between 18 and 35 years old in good health. What was sequenced was blood. The rearrangement uses TRBV24-1 and TRBJ2-3; the match to TRBD2 covers 8 bases. The CDR3 DNA is TGTGCCACCAGCCCGGGGGGGCTTATCACAGATACGCAGTATTTT. Its protein product is CATSPGGLITDTQYF.